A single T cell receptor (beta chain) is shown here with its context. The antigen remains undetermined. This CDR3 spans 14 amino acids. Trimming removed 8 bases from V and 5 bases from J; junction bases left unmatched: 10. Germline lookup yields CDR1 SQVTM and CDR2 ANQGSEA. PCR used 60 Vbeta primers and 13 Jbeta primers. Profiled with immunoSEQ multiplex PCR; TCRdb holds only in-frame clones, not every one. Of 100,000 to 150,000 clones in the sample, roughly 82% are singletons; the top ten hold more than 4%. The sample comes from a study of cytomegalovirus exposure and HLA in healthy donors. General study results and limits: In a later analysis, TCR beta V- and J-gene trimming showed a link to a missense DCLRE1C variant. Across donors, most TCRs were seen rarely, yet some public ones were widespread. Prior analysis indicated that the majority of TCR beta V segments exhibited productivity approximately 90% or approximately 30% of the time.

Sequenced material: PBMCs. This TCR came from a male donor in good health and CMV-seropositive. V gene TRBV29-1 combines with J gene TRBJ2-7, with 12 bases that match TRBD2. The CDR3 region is CSSRGLAGKNEQYF. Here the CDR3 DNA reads TGCAGCTCACGAGGACTAGCGGGGAAGAACGAGCAGTACTTC.